Sequencing of this T cell receptor beta chain was carried out in a study of T cells in Graves' hyperthyroidism and ophthalmopathy. There were TCR beta CDR3 regions amplified from RNA transcripts. RT-PCR in the first round (using the HTBI primer set) targeted the TCR CDR3. TCRdb recomputed calls from the multiplex PCR reads with MiXCR, one row per CDR3 protein. The sample records fewer than 750,000 distinct CDR3 sequences, about 14% being singletons. A NOSPECS grade of at least 4, a Clinical Activity Score of at least 3 and duration under 3 months were recorded in ophthalmopathy patients. Isolation of PBMCs was performed on 9.5 to 10 ml fresh peripheral blood. The V segment lost 8 bases and the J segment 6 bases; nucleotides outside the gene matches: 6. Germline V gene data show CDR1 as MNHNS and CDR2 as SASEGT. This CDR3 is built from 14 residues. As to this clonotype: Antigen unknown.

Whole-study findings and limits: Most clonotypes expanded in the thyroid (above 0.001) were also present in blood. Ophthalmopathy stood apart from stable hyperthyroidism in a 13 V-J model.

Input material: blood. The clonotype originates from a woman in her thirties or forties with Graves' ophthalmopathy. The rearrangement uses TRBV6-1 and TRBJ1-5; 11 bases fit TRBD1. The CDR3 DNA reads as TGTGCCAGCGGCGGACAGGGGGCTGCTCAGCCCCAGCATTTT. As protein: CASGGQGAAQPQHF.